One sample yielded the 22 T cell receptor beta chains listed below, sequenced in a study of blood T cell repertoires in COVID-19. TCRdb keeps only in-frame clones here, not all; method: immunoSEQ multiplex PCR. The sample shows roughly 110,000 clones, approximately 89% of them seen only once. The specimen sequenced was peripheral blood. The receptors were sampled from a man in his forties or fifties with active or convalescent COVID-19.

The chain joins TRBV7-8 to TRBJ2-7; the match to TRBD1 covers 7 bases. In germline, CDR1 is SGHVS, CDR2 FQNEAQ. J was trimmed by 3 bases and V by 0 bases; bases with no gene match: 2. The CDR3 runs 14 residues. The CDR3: CASSLAGQSYEQYF. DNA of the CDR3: TGTGCCAGCAGCTTAGCGGGACAGAGCTACGAGCAGTACTTC. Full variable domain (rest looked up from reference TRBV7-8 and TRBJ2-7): GAGVSQSPRYKVAKRGQDVALRCDPISGHVSLFWYQQALGQGPEFLTYFQNEAQLDKSGLPSDRFFAERPEGSVSTLKIQRTQQEDSAVYLCASSLAGQSYEQYFGPGTRLTVT.

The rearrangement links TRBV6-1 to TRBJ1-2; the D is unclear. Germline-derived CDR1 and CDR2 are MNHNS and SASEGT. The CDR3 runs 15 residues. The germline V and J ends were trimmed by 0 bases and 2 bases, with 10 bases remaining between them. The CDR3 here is CASSEALGTNYGYTF. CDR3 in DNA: TGTGCCAGCAGTGAAGCTTTGGGCACCAACTATGGCTACACCTTC.

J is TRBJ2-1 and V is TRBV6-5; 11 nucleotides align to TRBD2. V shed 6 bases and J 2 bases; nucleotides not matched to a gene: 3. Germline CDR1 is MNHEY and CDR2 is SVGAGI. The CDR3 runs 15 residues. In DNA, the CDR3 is TGTGCCAGCAGGGGACTAGCGGCCGCCTACAATGAGCAGTTCTTC. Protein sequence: CASRGLAAAYNEQFF.

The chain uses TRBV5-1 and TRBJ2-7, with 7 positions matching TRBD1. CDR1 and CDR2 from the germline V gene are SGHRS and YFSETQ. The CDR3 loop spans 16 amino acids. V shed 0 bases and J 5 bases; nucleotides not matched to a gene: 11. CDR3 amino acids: CASSLAGGLVFNEQYF. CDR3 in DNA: TGCGCCAGCAGCTTGGCAGGGGGTTTGGTCTTCAACGAGCAGTACTTC.

CDR3 residues: CASSQKGTGGVGGYTF. The CDR3 DNA sequence: TGCGCCAGCAGCCAAAAGGGGACAGGGGGCGTAGGTGGCTACACCTTC. The V and J genes are TRBV4-1 and TRBJ1-2, with TRBD1 identical over 12 bases. V trimming: 2 bases; J trimming: 7 bases; junction bases outside the gene matches: 8. CDR1 is MGHRA and CDR2 is YSYEKL in the germline V gene. The length of the CDR3 is 16 residues.

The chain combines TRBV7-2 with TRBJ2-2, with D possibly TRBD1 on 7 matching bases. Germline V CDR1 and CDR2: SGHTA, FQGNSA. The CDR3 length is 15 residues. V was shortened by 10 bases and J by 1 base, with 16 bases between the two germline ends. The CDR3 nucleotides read TGTGCCACCCTGGGGCGGGACAGGAACACCGGGGAGCTGTTTTTT. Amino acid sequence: CATLGRDRNTGELFF.

The CDR3 DNA follows: TGTGCCAGTAGTATAGGGCTGGCCCTGGATACGCAGTATTTT. Translation gives CASSIGLALDTQYF. The rearrangement uses TRBV19 and TRBJ2-3; no firm D call. Trimming took 1 base from V and 6 from J, leaving 11 bases between them. The germline V gene encodes CDR1 LNHDA and CDR2 SQIVND (reference sequence). This CDR3 region has 14 residues.

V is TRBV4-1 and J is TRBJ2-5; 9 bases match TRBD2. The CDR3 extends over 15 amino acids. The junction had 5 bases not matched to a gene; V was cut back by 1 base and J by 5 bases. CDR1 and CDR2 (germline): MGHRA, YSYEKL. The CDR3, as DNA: TGCGCCAGCAGCCAAGTGGGACTAGCATCTGAGACCCAGTACTTC. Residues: CASSQVGLASETQYF.

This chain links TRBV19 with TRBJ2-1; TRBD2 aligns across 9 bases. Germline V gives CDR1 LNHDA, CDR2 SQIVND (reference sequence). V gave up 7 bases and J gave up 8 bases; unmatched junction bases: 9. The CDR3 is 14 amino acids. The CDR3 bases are TGTGCCAGTAATAGCGGCGGGAGGGAATATGAGCAGTTCTTC. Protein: CASNSGGREYEQFF.

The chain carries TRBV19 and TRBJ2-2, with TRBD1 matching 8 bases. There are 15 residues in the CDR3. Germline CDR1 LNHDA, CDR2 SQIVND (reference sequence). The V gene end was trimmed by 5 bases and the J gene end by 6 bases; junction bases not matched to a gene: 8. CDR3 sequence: CASSGQGRGAGELFF. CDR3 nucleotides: TGTGCCAGTAGTGGACAGGGAAGGGGAGCCGGGGAGCTGTTTTTT.

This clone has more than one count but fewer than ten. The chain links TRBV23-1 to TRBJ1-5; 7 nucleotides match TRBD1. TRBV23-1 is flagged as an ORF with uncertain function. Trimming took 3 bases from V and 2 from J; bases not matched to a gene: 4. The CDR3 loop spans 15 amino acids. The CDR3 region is CASSQPGQGNQPQHF. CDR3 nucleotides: TGCGCCAGCAGTCAGCCAGGACAGGGCAATCAGCCCCAGCATTTT.

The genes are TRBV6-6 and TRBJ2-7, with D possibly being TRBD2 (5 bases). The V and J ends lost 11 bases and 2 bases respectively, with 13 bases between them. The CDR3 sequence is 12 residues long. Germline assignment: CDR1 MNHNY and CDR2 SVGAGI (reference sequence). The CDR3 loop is CAVGSATYEQYF. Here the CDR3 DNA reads TGTGCCGTCGGTAGCGCTACCTACGAGCAGTACTTC.

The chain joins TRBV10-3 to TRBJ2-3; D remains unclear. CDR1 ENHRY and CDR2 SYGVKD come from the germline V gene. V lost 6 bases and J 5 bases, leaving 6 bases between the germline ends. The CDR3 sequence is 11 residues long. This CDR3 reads CAIRSQDTQYF. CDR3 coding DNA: TGTGCCATCAGGAGCCAAGATACGCAGTATTTT.

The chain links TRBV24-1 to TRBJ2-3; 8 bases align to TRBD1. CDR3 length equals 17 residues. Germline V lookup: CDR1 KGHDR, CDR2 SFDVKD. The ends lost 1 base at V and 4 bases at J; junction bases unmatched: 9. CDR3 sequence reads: CATSDFGTGPYADTQYF. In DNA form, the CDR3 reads TGTGCCACCAGTGATTTTGGGACAGGACCCTACGCAGATACGCAGTATTTT.

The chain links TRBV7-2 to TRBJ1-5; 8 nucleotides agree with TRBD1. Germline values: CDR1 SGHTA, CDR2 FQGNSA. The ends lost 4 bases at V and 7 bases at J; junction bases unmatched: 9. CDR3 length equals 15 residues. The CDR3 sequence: CASSWGPGQEQPQHF. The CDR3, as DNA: TGTGCCAGCAGCTGGGGACCGGGACAGGAACAGCCCCAGCATTTT.

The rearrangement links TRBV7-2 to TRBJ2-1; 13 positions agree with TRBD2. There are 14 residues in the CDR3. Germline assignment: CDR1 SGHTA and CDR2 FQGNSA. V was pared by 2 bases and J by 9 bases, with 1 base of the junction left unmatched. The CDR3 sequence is CASSLRLAGGEQFF. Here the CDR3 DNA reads TGTGCCAGCAGCTTACGACTAGCGGGGGGTGAGCAGTTCTTC.

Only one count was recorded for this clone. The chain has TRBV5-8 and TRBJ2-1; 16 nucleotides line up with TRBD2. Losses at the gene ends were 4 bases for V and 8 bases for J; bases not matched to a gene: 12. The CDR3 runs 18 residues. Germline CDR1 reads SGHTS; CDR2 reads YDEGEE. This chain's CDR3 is CASSPTGTSGRASHEQFF. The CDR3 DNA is TGTGCCAGCAGCCCGACCGGGACTAGCGGGAGGGCCTCCCATGAGCAGTTCTTC.

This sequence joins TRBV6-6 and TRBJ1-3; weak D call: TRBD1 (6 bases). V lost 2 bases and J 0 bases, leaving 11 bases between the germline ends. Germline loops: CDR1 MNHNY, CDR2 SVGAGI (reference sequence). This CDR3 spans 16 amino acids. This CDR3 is CASSYRTALSGNTIYF. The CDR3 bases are TGTGCCAGCAGTTACAGGACAGCTCTCTCTGGAAACACCATATATTTT.

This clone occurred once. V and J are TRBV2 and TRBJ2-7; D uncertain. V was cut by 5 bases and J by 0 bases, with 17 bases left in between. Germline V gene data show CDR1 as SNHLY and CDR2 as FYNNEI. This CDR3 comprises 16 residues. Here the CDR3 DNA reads TGTGCCAGCAGTACTCTGCCCTTCCGAACCTCCTACGAGCAGTACTTC. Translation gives CASSTLPFRTSYEQYF.

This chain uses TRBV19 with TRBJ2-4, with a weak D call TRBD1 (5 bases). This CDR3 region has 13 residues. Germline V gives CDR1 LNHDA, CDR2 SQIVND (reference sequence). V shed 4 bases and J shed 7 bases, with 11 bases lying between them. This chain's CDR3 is CASSTHRWNIQYF. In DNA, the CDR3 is TGTGCCAGTAGTACCCACAGGTGGAACATTCAGTACTTC.

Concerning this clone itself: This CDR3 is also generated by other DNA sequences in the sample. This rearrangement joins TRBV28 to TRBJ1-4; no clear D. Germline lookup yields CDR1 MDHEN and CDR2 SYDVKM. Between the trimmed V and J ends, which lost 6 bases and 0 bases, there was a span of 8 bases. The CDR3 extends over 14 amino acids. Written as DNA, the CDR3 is TGTGCCAGCAGCTACAGAGCAACTAATGAAAAACTGTTTTTT. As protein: CASSYRATNEKLFF.

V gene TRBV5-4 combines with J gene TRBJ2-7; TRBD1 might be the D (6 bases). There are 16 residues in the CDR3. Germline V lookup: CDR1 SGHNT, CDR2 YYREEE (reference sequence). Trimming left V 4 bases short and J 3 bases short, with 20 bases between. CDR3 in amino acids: CASSPEPGHGFYEQYF. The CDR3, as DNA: TGTGCCAGCAGCCCGGAACCGGGACATGGATTCTACGAGCAGTACTTC.